These 13 T cell receptor beta chains came from one sample sequenced in a study of CD8 T cells in Susac syndrome. RNA in amounts of roughly 0.5 to 1 ug was reverse transcribed with random hexamers. TCRdb itself ran the immunoSEQ multiplex PCR reads through MiXCR, one entry per CDR3 protein. The sample gives roughly 88,000 distinct CDR3 sequences, 90% to 97% of which show up once; roughly 0.45% is in the top ten. The sequenced sample consisted of CD8+ T cells from PBMCs. The origin of the receptors is a human donor with Susac syndrome.

The chain couples TRBV19 to TRBJ2-1; possibly TRBD1 or TRBD2 for D (6 bases each). The CDR3 loop spans 12 amino acids. Trimming removed 6 bases from V and 6 bases from J, with 9 bases in between. Germline loops: CDR1 LNHDA, CDR2 SQIVND (reference sequence). In DNA, the CDR3 is TGTGCCAGTAGGTGGGGGGCCAATGAGCAGTTCTTC. Its translation: CASRWGANEQFF.

The chain recombines TRBV10-3 with TRBJ1-2, with no clear D. Deletions cut 6 bases from V and 0 bases from J, with 14 bases between. Germline CDR1 reads ENHRY; CDR2 reads SYGVKD. The CDR3 totals 15 residues. In DNA, the CDR3 is TGTGCCATCAGATCCTACGGTACCGCTAACTATGGCTACACCTTC. This translates into CAIRSYGTANYGYTF.

This chain joins TRBV27 and TRBJ2-7; 7 bases line up with TRBD1. The CDR3 has 12 residues. Germline V gives CDR1 MNHEY, CDR2 SMNVEV (reference sequence). Trimming removed 5 bases from V and 10 bases from J; junction bases left unmatched: 8. CDR3 region: CASSPIGQVQYF. CDR3 DNA: TGTGCCAGCAGTCCCATCGGACAGGTACAGTACTTC.

The J gene is TRBJ2-7, the V gene TRBV20-1, with TRBD1 as a possible D gene (6 bases). Germline V CDR1 and CDR2: DFQATT, SNEGSKA (reference sequence). Trimming pared 5 bases from V and 2 bases from J, leaving 22 bases between. There are 16 residues in the CDR3. CDR3 in amino acids: CSALRLRTVNTYEQYF. CDR3 coding DNA: TGCAGTGCTCTCCGCCTGAGGACAGTGAACACCTACGAGCAGTACTTC.

The J gene is TRBJ2-1, the V gene TRBV28; TRBD1 is a possible D gene (5 bases). The CDR3 is 13 residues long. Deletions cut 3 bases from V and 9 bases from J, with 12 bases between. Germline lookup yields CDR1 MDHEN and CDR2 SYDVKM. The CDR3 DNA reads TGTGCCAGCAGTTTGGGGCGACGGACTGAGCAGTTCTTC. Protein: CASSLGRRTEQFF. Full variable domain (rest looked up from reference TRBV28 and TRBJ2-1): DVKVTQSSRYLVKRTGEKVFLECVQDMDHENMFWYRQDPGLGLRLIYFSYDVKMKEKGDIPEGYSVSREKKERFSLILESASTNQTSMYLCASSLGRRTEQFFGPGTRLTVL.

V and J are TRBV7-6 and TRBJ2-7; TRBD2 agrees at 12 bases. CDR1 SGHVS and CDR2 FNYEAQ come from the germline V gene. This CDR3 comprises 14 residues. V trimming: 5 bases; J trimming: 5 bases; junction bases outside the gene matches: 4. The CDR3 reads CASSPRTSGDEQYF. The CDR3, as DNA: TGTGCCAGCAGCCCCCGGACTAGCGGGGACGAGCAGTACTTC.

The chain is built from TRBV14 and TRBJ2-1; 11 positions agree with TRBD1. The germline gives CDR1 SGHDN, CDR2 FVKESK. This CDR3 comprises 13 residues. V dropped 4 bases and J dropped 8; count of bases not matched to a gene: 1. The CDR3 loop reads CASSLGQGDEQFF. CDR3 sequence (DNA): TGTGCCAGCAGCCTGGGACAGGGGGATGAGCAGTTCTTC. Variable domain in full (rest from reference TRBV14 and TRBJ2-1): EAGVTQFPSHSVIEKGQTVTLRCDPISGHDNLYWYRRVMGKEIKFLLHFVKESKQDESGMPNNRFLAERTGGTYSTLKVQPAELEDSGVYFCASSLGQGDEQFFGPGTRLTVL.

V and J are TRBV2 and TRBJ2-3, with D possibly matching TRBD1 (7 bases). Trimming cost V 10 bases and J 2 bases, with 19 bases left between them. Germline-derived CDR1 and CDR2 are SNHLY and FYNNEI. This CDR3 comprises 15 residues. The CDR3 spells CATHQGGADTDTQYF. Written as DNA, the CDR3 is TGTGCCACTCACCAGGGGGGTGCTGACACAGATACGCAGTATTTT.

This chain uses TRBV9 with TRBJ1-4; D perhaps matches TRBD1 (5 bases). Per the germline V gene, CDR1 is SGDLS and CDR2 is YYNGEE. V lost 3 bases to trimming and J lost 5 bases, with 14 bases between them. This CDR3 comprises 15 residues. The DNA of the CDR3 is TGTGCCAGCAGCGCAAGGGGAGGGTTCAATGAAAAACTGTTTTTT. This codes for CASSARGGFNEKLFF.

The V gene is TRBV4-3, the J gene TRBJ2-1; perhaps TRBD2 as D (6 bases). The CDR3 is 16 amino acids. V was cut by 4 bases and J by 8 bases, with 21 bases left in between. Per germline, CDR1 LGHNA and CDR2 YSLEER. CDR3 nucleotide sequence: TGCGCCAGCAGCCCCGGAAAAGGGGACTGGTTCGATGAGCAGTTCTTC. Protein sequence: CASSPGKGDWFDEQFF.

The V call is TRBV5-6, the J call TRBJ2-1; 13 bases fit TRBD2. The CDR3 is 23 amino acids. Unmatched junction bases numbered 24, after V lost 3 bases and J lost 3 bases. In germline, CDR1 is SGHDT, CDR2 YYEEEE. The CDR3 sequence is CASSSHIGLAGAPSYPVYNEQFF. The CDR3 DNA reads as TGTGCCAGCAGCTCACATATCGGACTAGCGGGAGCGCCCTCTTATCCCGTCTACAATGAGCAGTTCTTC.

This clonotype was observed once. CDR3 protein: CSARGPSYTF. The DNA of the CDR3 is TGCAGTGCTAGAGGACCCAGCTACACCTTC. This chain joins TRBV20-1 and TRBJ1-2; the D is unclear. The germline CDR1 and CDR2 sequences are DFQATT and SNEGSKA (reference sequence). The V end lost 1 base, the J end lost 9 bases, and 6 bases lay between the germline ends. The CDR3 consists of 10 residues.

This sequence joins TRBV29-1 and TRBJ2-1; D gene ambiguous. The CDR3 runs 12 residues. Germline-derived CDR1 and CDR2 are SQVTM and ANQGSEA. Trimming left V 4 bases short and J 5 bases short, with 9 bases between. CDR3 amino acids: CSVVNVDNEQFF. Written as DNA, the CDR3 is TGCAGCGTTGTCAACGTTGACAATGAGCAGTTCTTC.